The 4 T cell receptor beta chains listed next were all sequenced from one sample in a study of T cell responses to AZD1222 COVID-19 vaccine (TCRdb year 2021). The library was generated by the immunoSEQ multiplex PCR assay. TCRdb holds this immuneACCESS table with in-frame rearrangements only. Some clones are missing; in checked studies, unresolved V genes explain under half, and the rest has no known cause. Here the sample has roughly 66,000 clones; roughly 91% occur a single time. The top ten clonotypes cover 4% to 5% of the sample. Per the publication, the time point label means: about 28 days (+/-7) after the second vaccine dose. The treatment or condition label, read with the paper, signifies: meningococcal conjugate vaccine given as trial control. The sequencing used peripheral blood, collected 28 days after the second dose of the MenACWY control vaccine. These receptors were collected from an adult who received the MenACWY meningococcal vaccine as a control.

The chain combines TRBV30 with TRBJ1-1; D not resolved. V lost 2 bases and J 1 base, leaving 8 bases between the germline ends. Germline CDR1 is GTSNPN and CDR2 is SVGIG (reference sequence). The CDR3 has 13 amino acids. CDR3 in DNA: TGTGCCTGGAGTCCCCGACGGAACACTGAAGCTTTCTTT. Amino acids: CAWSPRRNTEAFF. Full variable domain (remainder filled in from reference TRBV30 and TRBJ1-1): SQTIHQWPATLVQPVGSPLSLECTVEGTSNPNLYWYRQAAGRGLQLLFYSVGIGQISSEVPQNLSASRPQDRQFILSSKKLLLSDSGFYLCAWSPRRNTEAFFGQGTRLTVV.

A remark on this clone: The sample holds other DNA sequences that translate to the same CDR3. This chain uses TRBV28 with TRBJ2-7; D call uncertain. The CDR3 has 11 residues. Trimming took 4 bases from V and 3 from J, leaving 4 bases between them. CDR1 and CDR2 from the germline V gene are MDHEN and SYDVKM. As DNA, the CDR3 is TGTGCCAGCAGTTCAAACTACGAGCAGTACTTC. It is translated as CASSSNYEQYF. Based on the CDR3 plus reference TRBV28 and TRBJ2-7, the full variable domain is DVKVTQSSRYLVKRTGEKVFLECVQDMDHENMFWYRQDPGLGLRLIYFSYDVKMKEKGDIPEGYSVSREKKERFSLILESASTNQTSMYLCASSSNYEQYFGPGTRLTVT.

The rearrangement links TRBV30 to TRBJ1-1; TRBD1 aligns across 7 bases. The CDR3 spans 14 residues. The V segment lost 0 bases and the J segment 5 bases; nucleotides outside the gene matches: 6. CDR1 is GTSNPN and CDR2 is SVGIG in the germline V gene (reference sequence). DNA for the CDR3: TGTGCCTGGAGTGTGAGACAGGGCGGGACTGAAGCTTTCTTT. As protein: CAWSVRQGGTEAFF.

The genes are TRBV5-1 and TRBJ1-2; D perhaps matches TRBD1 (5 bases). This CDR3 has 17 residues. Germline V gene sequence: CDR1 SGHRS, CDR2 YFSETQ. Trimming removed 4 bases from V and 1 base from J, with 20 bases in between. The CDR3 loop is CASSPSETAYLNYGYTF. The DNA of the CDR3 is TGCGCCAGCAGCCCCTCCGAGACAGCCTACCTTAACTATGGCTACACCTTC.